The sample holds a few counts of the clone carrying this TCR beta chain. Its antigen is as yet unknown. V was shortened by 3 bases and J by 3 bases, with 11 bases between the two germline ends. The CDR3 loop spans 14 amino acids. Preparation of the TCRbeta library used unique molecular identifiers. TCRdb independently ran MiXCR on the PCR reads; one entry per CDR3 protein. Of fewer than 550,000 distinct CDR3 sequences detected, roughly an eighth appear once; the ten largest clones hold around 15%. This specimen comes from a study of T-cell reconstitution after alpha-beta-depleted transplantation in children. Whole-study results and caveats: Where some patients showed high TCRbeta diversity at day 60, it came from recipient T cells and thymic progenitors that had survived. About two months after transplant, alpha-beta T cells reportedly came from several hundred expanded graft clones. The main origin of T-cell counts and diversity one year after transplant was newly produced T cells.

The V and J genes are TRBV12-3 or TRBV12-4 and TRBJ1-1, with D possibly being TRBD1 (5 bases). The origin of this receptor is a female patient aged 2-10 years who had a stem cell transplant for aplastic anemia, so the T cells may come from the graft donor. The input for sequencing was PBMCs, mostly from graft donor cells, taken 180 days after TCRalphabeta/CD19-depleted stem cell transplant. The CDR3 loop reads CASSFSAGDTEAFF. The CDR3 nucleotides are TGTGCCAGCAGTTTCTCAGCGGGGGACACTGAAGCTTTCTTT.